The 20 T cell receptor beta chains in this list originate from one sample, sequenced in a study of metastatic and nonmetastatic thyroid tumors. All patients were treatment-naive before thyroid surgery. Using MiXCR, TCRdb re-called clones from the PCR reads. This repertoire shows 39,000 or so clones, around half found once; its top ten account for approximately 25%. What was sequenced was tumor tissue. The receptors come from a male donor with papillary thyroid cancer or a benign thyroid nodule (not recorded which). Some clones in this sample may be carry-over from other donors' samples.

The sample holds a few counts of this clone. The chain uses TRBV5-4 and TRBJ1-2, with D unclear. Germline assignment: CDR1 SGHNT and CDR2 YYREEE (reference sequence). V was trimmed by 4 bases and J by 3 bases, leaving 16 bases between them. CDR3 length equals 15 residues. The CDR3 bases are TGTGCCAGCAGCCAGGCGGGCCGAACCTACTATGGCTACACCTTC. It codes for CASSQAGRTYYGYTF.

The chain employs TRBV20-1 and TRBJ2-7; possible D gene TRBD2, 6 bases. The CDR3 covers 14 residues. V was shortened by 6 bases and J by 6 bases, with 21 bases between the two germline ends. Germline V gene sequence: CDR1 DFQATT, CDR2 SNEGSKA (reference sequence). Written as DNA, the CDR3 is TGCAGTGCCTCCCACCCGACTAGGCGTCGCGAGCAGTACTTC. Amino acids: CSASHPTRRREQYF.

This chain joins TRBV30 and TRBJ1-6; 7 nucleotides align to TRBD1. V lost 5 bases, J lost 11 bases, and 9 bases stayed unmatched. Germline CDR1 GTSNPN, CDR2 SVGIG (reference sequence). This CDR3 is 13 amino acids long. This CDR3 reads CAWDVRGLTPLHF. For the CDR3, the DNA is TGTGCCTGGGATGTCAGGGGGTTGACACCCCTCCACTTT.

This clone was detected only a few times. The chain has TRBV19 and TRBJ1-5, with a weak D call TRBD1 (6 bases). The CDR3 spans 15 residues. Trimming stripped 5 bases from V and 5 bases from J, with 16 bases between. The germline gives CDR1 LNHDA, CDR2 SQIVND (reference sequence). The DNA of the CDR3 is TGTGCCAGTAGTTCGCCCGGACAGTTTGATCAGCCCCAGCATTTT. Protein product: CASSSPGQFDQPQHF.

This clone was seen only a few times. The V gene is TRBV11-2, the J gene TRBJ2-3; tentative D call: TRBD2 (6 bases). Trimming stripped 5 bases from V and 3 bases from J, with 18 bases between. The germline CDR1 and CDR2 sequences are SGHAT and FQNNGV. This CDR3 contains 16 residues. The CDR3 reads CASSPRLGGGTDTQYF. Written as DNA, the CDR3 is TGTGCCAGCAGCCCCCGTCTGGGGGGTGGAACAGATACGCAGTATTTT.

This chain joins TRBV12-3 or TRBV12-4 and TRBJ2-7, with TRBD2 matching over 10 bases. The CDR3 extends over 13 amino acids. Unmatched junction bases numbered 1, after V lost 3 bases and J lost 5 bases. The CDR3 region has the DNA TGTGCCAGCAGTTTTAGCGGGAGGAACGAGCAGTACTTC. It translates to CASSFSGRNEQYF.

This clone showed up just a few times. This sequence joins TRBV11-3 and TRBJ1-1, with D uncertain. Trimming took off 0 bases at V and 10 bases at J, with 6 bases between the two ends. The germline V gene encodes CDR1 SGHNT and CDR2 YENEEA. The CDR3 runs 11 residues. The CDR3 region has the DNA TGTGCCAGCAGCTTAGACTTGGGAGCTTTCTTT. It encodes CASSLDLGAFF.

This chain joins TRBV20-1 and TRBJ2-1; 12 nucleotides agree with TRBD2. Looked up from germline, CDR1 is DFQATT and CDR2 is SNEGSKA (reference sequence). J was trimmed by 4 bases and V by 4 bases; bases with no gene match: 8. The CDR3 consists of 16 residues. The CDR3 protein is CSAKASGRAGYNEQFF. The CDR3 nucleotides read TGCAGTGCTAAGGCTAGCGGGAGGGCCGGTTACAATGAGCAGTTCTTC.

This clone was detected a few times. The CDR3 is CASSHATDSGNTIYF. The CDR3 nucleotides are TGTGCCAGCAGTCACGCGACAGACTCTGGAAACACCATATATTTT. The chain has TRBV6-1 and TRBJ1-3; possibly TRBD1 for D (5 bases). CDR3 length equals 15 residues. Trimming left V 5 bases short and J 0 bases short, with 11 bases between. Germline lookup yields CDR1 MNHNS and CDR2 SASEGT.

This clone is a singleton in its sample. V usage is TRBV5-4 and J usage is TRBJ2-7; the D gene could be TRBD1 or TRBD2 (5 bases each). With 4 bases removed from V and 6 bases from J, the gap between germline ends came to 11 bases. Per germline, CDR1 SGHNT and CDR2 YYREEE (reference sequence). This CDR3 is 12 amino acids long. This chain's CDR3 is CASSDLGGEQYF. CDR3 nucleotide sequence: TGTGCCAGCAGCGACCTTGGGGGCGAGCAGTACTTC.

The CDR3 region is CASSLAYETAYSYEQYF. The DNA of the CDR3 is TGTGCCAGCAGCTTAGCTTACGAGACAGCCTATTCCTACGAGCAGTACTTC. The V gene is TRBV7-2, the J gene TRBJ2-7; possible D gene TRBD1, 5 bases. Trimming left V 0 bases short and J 1 base short, with 16 bases between. The CDR3 extends over 17 amino acids. The germline CDR1 and CDR2 sequences are SGHTA and FQGNSA.

The sample holds a few counts of this clone. This sequence joins TRBV28 and TRBJ2-1, with TRBD2 matching 11 bases. The junction had 11 bases not matched to a gene; V was cut back by 4 bases and J by 9 bases. The CDR3 is 16 residues long. Germline V gene sequence: CDR1 MDHEN, CDR2 SYDVKM. CDR3 residues: CASSSPTSGSWGEQFF. The DNA of the CDR3 is TGTGCCAGCAGTTCCCCTACTAGCGGGAGCTGGGGTGAGCAGTTCTTC.

This clone was seen only a few times. Other DNA sequences in this specimen translate into the identical CDR3. This chain connects TRBV6-1 to TRBJ2-3, with D possibly matching TRBD2 (6 bases). Germline V CDR1 and CDR2: MNHNS, SASEGT. There are 14 residues in the CDR3. The V end was cut by 6 bases, the J end by 3 bases, with 13 bases between. The CDR3 DNA sequence: TGTGCCAGCAGCCGTTTGGCGGGGACAGATACGCAGTATTTT. The encoded protein is CASSRLAGTDTQYF.

The V call is TRBV9, the J call TRBJ2-7, with 9 bases that match TRBD1. Germline lookup yields CDR1 SGDLS and CDR2 YYNGEE. V shed 3 bases and J 4 bases; nucleotides not matched to a gene: 8. There are 15 residues in the CDR3. The DNA of the CDR3 is TGTGCCAGCAGCGGGGGGGACAGGGCCTTGTACGAGCAGTACTTC. Its protein is CASSGGDRALYEQYF. The full variable domain, completed using reference TRBV9 and TRBJ2-7, is DSGVTQTPKHLITATGQRVTLRCSPRSGDLSVYWYQQSLDQGLQFLIQYYNGEERAKGNILERFSAQQFPDLHSELNLSSLELGDSALYFCASSGGDRALYEQYFGPGTRLTVT.

This clone turned up a few times. The chain couples TRBV6-4 to TRBJ2-3; 8 bases match TRBD1. The CDR3 has 15 residues. V gave up 0 bases and J gave up 1 base; unmatched junction bases: 0. Per germline, CDR1 MRHNA and CDR2 SNTAGT. This chain's CDR3 is CASSDSGQGTDTQYF. CDR3 nucleotides: TGTGCCAGCAGTGACTCGGGACAGGGCACAGATACGCAGTATTTT.

The chain couples TRBV6-1 to TRBJ2-2; D remains ambiguous. The CDR3 has 14 residues. V shed 6 bases and J shed 8 bases, with 16 bases lying between them. Germline V lookup: CDR1 MNHNS, CDR2 SASEGT. This CDR3 reads CASSRTPGVGELFF. CDR3 bases: TGTGCCAGCAGCAGGACCCCCGGCGTTGGGGAGCTGTTTTTT.

The CDR3 is CASSESGGEGEAFF. In nucleotides, the CDR3 is TGTGCCAGCAGTGAATCGGGGGGAGAAGGTGAAGCTTTCTTT. This rearrangement joins TRBV2 to TRBJ1-1, with D possibly being TRBD1 (5 bases). The germline V gene has CDR1 SNHLY and CDR2 FYNNEI. Trimming removed 2 bases from V and 7 bases from J, with 14 bases in between. The CDR3 runs 14 residues. The complete variable domain, with remaining parts taken from reference TRBV2 and TRBJ1-1, reads EPEVTQTPSHQVTQMGQEVILRCVPISNHLYFYWYRQILGQKVEFLVSFYNNEISEKSEIFDDQFSVERPDGSNFTLKIRSTKLEDSAMYFCASSESGGEGEAFFGQGTRLTVV.

The V gene is TRBV2, the J gene TRBJ1-6; TRBD1 matches at 9 bases. The CDR3 is made up of 13 amino acids. Germline assignment: CDR1 SNHLY and CDR2 FYNNEI. Trimming at V came to 8 bases and at J to 7 bases, leaving 3 bases not matched to a gene. The CDR3 nucleotides read TGTGCCAGCGGGACAGGGTCCAATTCACCCCTCCACTTT. Protein: CASGTGSNSPLHF.

The J gene is TRBJ1-2, the V gene TRBV28, with 8 bases aligning to TRBD1. The germline CDR1 and CDR2 sequences are MDHEN and SYDVKM. The CDR3 covers 17 residues. V lost 3 bases, J lost 1 base, and 10 bases stayed unmatched. CDR3 bases: TGTGCCAGCAGTTTGGTAACACAGGGGGTATTTAACTATGGCTACACCTTC. It encodes CASSLVTQGVFNYGYTF.

This clone was observed a handful of times. V usage is TRBV28 and J usage is TRBJ2-3; D gene uncertain. Germline CDR1 is MDHEN and CDR2 is SYDVKM. V was cut by 7 bases and J by 5 bases, with 10 bases left in between. The CDR3 is 12 amino acids. DNA of the CDR3: TGTGCCAGCACCACCACCCTAGATACGCAGTATTTT. Encoded protein: CASTTTLDTQYF.